One sample yielded the 17 T cell receptor beta chains listed below, sequenced in a study of cytomegalovirus exposure and HLA in healthy donors. In the PCR, 60 Vbeta and 13 Jbeta primers were used. Produced via immunoSEQ multiplex PCR; TCRdb's table is partial and in-frame only. The sample table includes more than 45,000 clones. Sequenced input: PBMCs. The receptor set was obtained from a woman in her 30s in good health and CMV-seropositive.

The chain combines TRBV10-3 with TRBJ2-7; 10 nucleotides agree with TRBD1. Germline CDR1 is ENHRY and CDR2 is SYGVKD. The CDR3 covers 15 residues. Trimming cost V 0 bases and J 4 bases; bases outside gene matches: 3. This CDR3 is CAISESWDRGYEQYF. The DNA of the CDR3 is TGTGCCATCAGTGAGTCCTGGGACAGGGGATACGAGCAGTACTTC.

The rearrangement joins TRBV30 to TRBJ1-2; 7 bases are shared with TRBD1. The CDR3 contains 15 residues. Germline V lookup: CDR1 GTSNPN, CDR2 SVGIG (reference sequence). The V segment lost 0 bases and the J segment 3 bases; nucleotides outside the gene matches: 7. Here the CDR3 reads CAWSVQDRPDYGYTF. CDR3 in DNA: TGTGCCTGGAGTGTACAGGACAGGCCGGACTATGGCTACACCTTC.

The V gene is TRBV6-5, the J gene TRBJ2-1; 8 bases are shared with TRBD1. This CDR3 is built from 15 residues. V lost 0 bases and J lost 6; bases outside the gene matches: 4. Germline assignment: CDR1 MNHEY and CDR2 SVGAGI. CDR3: CASSYSSQGVNEQFF. CDR3 bases: TGTGCCAGCAGTTACTCCTCACAGGGGGTCAATGAGCAGTTCTTC.

The V and J genes are TRBV9 and TRBJ1-3; TRBD1 matches 7 bases. Germline trimming cut 4 bases from V and 1 base from J; bases unmatched to any gene: 8. The germline V gene has CDR1 SGDLS and CDR2 YYNGEE. The CDR3 sequence is 16 residues long. The CDR3 here is CASSIDRVGSGNTIYF. The DNA for the CDR3 is TGTGCCAGCAGCATTGACAGGGTGGGGTCTGGAAACACCATATATTTT.

The chain employs TRBV7-2 and TRBJ2-7; D possibly corresponds to TRBD2 (6 bases). Germline lookup yields CDR1 SGHTA and CDR2 FQGNSA. This CDR3 has 17 residues. Trimming cost V 3 bases and J 2 bases, with 20 bases left between them. This CDR3 is CASSLRLAGKSAYEQYF. In DNA form, the CDR3 reads TGTGCCAGCAGCTTGAGGCTTGCGGGAAAGAGCGCCTACGAGCAGTACTTC.

The chain combines TRBV30 with TRBJ1-1; D perhaps matches TRBD1 (5 bases). CDR1 is GTSNPN, CDR2 SVGIG, per germline (reference sequence). V lost 4 bases and J lost 0, with 9 bases in between. The CDR3 has 13 amino acids. As DNA, the CDR3 is TGTGCCTGGAACGGCAGGGTGAACACTGAAGCTTTCTTT. It specifies CAWNGRVNTEAFF.

The chain uses TRBV5-1 and TRBJ2-7; 11 bases agree with TRBD2. The germline CDR1 and CDR2 sequences are SGHRS and YFSETQ. The CDR3 contains 15 residues. The ends lost 3 bases at V and 1 base at J; junction bases unmatched: 3. The CDR3 DNA follows: TGCGCCAGCAGCTCCGGGACTAGCGGTTCCTACGAGCAGTACTTC. It codes for CASSSGTSGSYEQYF.

The rearrangement uses TRBV28 and TRBJ1-4; D possibly corresponds to TRBD1 (6 bases). The V gene lost 3 bases and the J gene lost 7 bases, with 18 bases spanning the gap. CDR3 length: 16 amino acids. In germline, CDR1 is MDHEN, CDR2 SYDVKM. CDR3 amino acids: CASSLAQTGSSEKLFF. CDR3 nucleotides: TGTGCCAGCAGTTTGGCCCAGACAGGCTCAAGTGAAAAACTGTTTTTT.

J is TRBJ1-2 and V is TRBV27; possible D gene TRBD1, 5 bases. CDR3 length equals 16 residues. Trimming pared 2 bases from V and 0 bases from J, leaving 13 bases between. The germline gives CDR1 MNHEY, CDR2 SMNVEV (reference sequence). The CDR3 here is CASSLRGTPANYGYTF. CDR3 DNA sequence: TGTGCCAGCAGTTTACGGGGGACCCCAGCTAACTATGGCTACACCTTC.

For this clone: At one boundary the junction diverges from the germline segment, which might be a read error. This chain joins TRBV30 and TRBJ2-5, with 8 bases lining up with TRBD2. The CDR3 has 15 residues. Germline loops: CDR1 GTSNPN, CDR2 SVGIG (reference sequence). Here the CDR3 DNA reads TGTGCCGGGAGTGTGCGTAGCGGGATCATGGAGACCCAGTACTTC. As protein: CAGSVRSGIMETQYF.

The V gene is TRBV30, the J gene TRBJ1-6; D uncertain. The CDR3 has 13 amino acids. Germline CDR1 GTSNPN, CDR2 SVGIG (reference sequence). The V gene lost 4 bases and the J gene lost 4 bases, with 8 bases spanning the gap. DNA of the CDR3: TGTGCCTGGACTGGCGGGTATAATTCACCCCTCCACTTT. Its translation: CAWTGGYNSPLHF.

The chain carries TRBV28 and TRBJ2-7; 11 bases align to TRBD2. The CDR3 consists of 17 residues. Germline CDR1 and CDR2: MDHEN and SYDVKM. V was clipped by 4 bases and J by 3 bases; unmatched bases: 11. The CDR3 sequence: CASSSSPGLAGIYEQYF. The CDR3 DNA reads as TGTGCCAGCAGTTCTAGTCCCGGACTAGCGGGTATCTACGAGCAGTACTTC.

V and J are TRBV25-1 and TRBJ1-1; D may be TRBD1 (5 bases). This CDR3 comprises 15 residues. Germline assignment: CDR1 MGHDK and CDR2 SYGVNS. The V end was cut by 3 bases, the J end by 4 bases, with 15 bases between. DNA for the CDR3: TGTGCCAGCAGTGAGTTCTCGGACGGGGGCACTGAAGCTTTCTTT. Its protein is CASSEFSDGGTEAFF.

V gene TRBV6-6 combines with J gene TRBJ2-7, with 10 bases lining up with TRBD1. V gave up 4 bases and J gave up 2 bases; unmatched junction bases: 2. From germline, CDR1 is MNHNY and CDR2 SVGAGI (reference sequence). This CDR3 has 14 amino acids. CDR3 nucleotides: TGTGCCAGCAGTTTGACAGGGGGCGCCTACGAGCAGTACTTC. It is translated as CASSLTGGAYEQYF.

The V and J genes are TRBV30 and TRBJ1-2; weak D call: TRBD1 (6 bases). There are 13 residues in the CDR3. Trimming removed 1 base at V and 2 bases at J, with 8 bases between. Germline V gene sequence: CDR1 GTSNPN, CDR2 SVGIG (reference sequence). CDR3 sequence reads: CAWSGGQNYGYTF. The CDR3 region has the DNA TGTGCCTGGAGTGGGGGACAAAACTATGGCTACACCTTC.

The genes are TRBV15 and TRBJ1-4; unclear D gene. The germline V gene has CDR1 LNHNV and CDR2 YYDKDF (reference sequence). Trimming stripped 3 bases from V and 4 bases from J, with 15 bases between. The length of the CDR3 is 16 residues. Written as DNA, the CDR3 is TGTGCCACCAGCAGTCCGGGTGGAATCAGTAATGAAAAACTGTTTTTT. Amino acids: CATSSPGGISNEKLFF.

This sequence joins TRBV4-1 and TRBJ2-7; no definite D call. The germline CDR1 and CDR2 sequences are MGHRA and YSYEKL. The CDR3 contains 13 residues. Trimming took 2 bases from V and 3 from J, leaving 8 bases between them. The CDR3 region has the DNA TGCGCCAGCAGCCAAAACTTATACTACGAGCAGTACTTC. Encoded protein: CASSQNLYYEQYF.